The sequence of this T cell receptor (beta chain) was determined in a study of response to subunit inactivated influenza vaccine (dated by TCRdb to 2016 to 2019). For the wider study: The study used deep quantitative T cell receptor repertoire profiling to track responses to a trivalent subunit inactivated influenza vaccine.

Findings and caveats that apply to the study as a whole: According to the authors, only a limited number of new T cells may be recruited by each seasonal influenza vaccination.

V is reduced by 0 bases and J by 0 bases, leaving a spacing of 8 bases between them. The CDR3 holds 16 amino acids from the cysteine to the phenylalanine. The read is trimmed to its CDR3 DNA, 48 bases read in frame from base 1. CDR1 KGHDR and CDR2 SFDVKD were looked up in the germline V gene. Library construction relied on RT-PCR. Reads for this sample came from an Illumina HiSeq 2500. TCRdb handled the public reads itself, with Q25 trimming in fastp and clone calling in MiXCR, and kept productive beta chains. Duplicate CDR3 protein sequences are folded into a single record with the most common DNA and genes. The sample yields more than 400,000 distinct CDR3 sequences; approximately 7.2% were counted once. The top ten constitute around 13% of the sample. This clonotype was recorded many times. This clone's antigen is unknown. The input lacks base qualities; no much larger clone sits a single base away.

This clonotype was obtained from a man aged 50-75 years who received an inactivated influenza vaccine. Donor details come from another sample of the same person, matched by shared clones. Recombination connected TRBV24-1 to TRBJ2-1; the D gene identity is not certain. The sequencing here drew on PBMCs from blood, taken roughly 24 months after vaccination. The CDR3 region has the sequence CATSDLAGSSYNEQFF. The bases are TGTGCCACCAGTGATTTGGCTGGGTCCTCCTACAATGAGCAGTTCTTC.